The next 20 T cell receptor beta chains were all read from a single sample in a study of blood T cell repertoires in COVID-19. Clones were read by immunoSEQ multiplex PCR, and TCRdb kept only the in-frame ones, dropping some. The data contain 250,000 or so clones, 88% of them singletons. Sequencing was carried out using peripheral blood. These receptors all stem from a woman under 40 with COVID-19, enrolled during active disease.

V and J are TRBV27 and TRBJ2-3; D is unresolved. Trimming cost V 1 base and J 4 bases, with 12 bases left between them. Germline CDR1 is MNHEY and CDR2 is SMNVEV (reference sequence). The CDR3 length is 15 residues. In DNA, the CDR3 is TGTGCCAGCAGTTTATATCACGACTCGGCAGATACGCAGTATTTT. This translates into CASSLYHDSADTQYF.

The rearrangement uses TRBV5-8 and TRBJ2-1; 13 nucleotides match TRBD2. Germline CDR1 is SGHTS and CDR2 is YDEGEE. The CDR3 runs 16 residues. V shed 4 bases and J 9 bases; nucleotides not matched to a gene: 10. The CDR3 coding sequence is TGTGCCAGCAGCCGCGGACTAGCGGGAGTGGAAGGTGAGCAGTTCTTC. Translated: CASSRGLAGVEGEQFF.

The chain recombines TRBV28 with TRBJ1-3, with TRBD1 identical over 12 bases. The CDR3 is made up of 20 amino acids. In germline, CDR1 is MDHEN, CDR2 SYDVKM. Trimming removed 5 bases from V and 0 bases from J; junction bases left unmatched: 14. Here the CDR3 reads CASSPTGTGGNVASGNTIYF. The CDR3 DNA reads TGTGCCAGCAGTCCCACCGGGACAGGGGGCAACGTGGCCTCTGGAAACACCATATATTTT.

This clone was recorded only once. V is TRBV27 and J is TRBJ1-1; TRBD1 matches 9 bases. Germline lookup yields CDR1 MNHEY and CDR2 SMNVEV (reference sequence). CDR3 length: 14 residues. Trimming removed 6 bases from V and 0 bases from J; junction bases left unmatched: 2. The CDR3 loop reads CASRTGGVNTEAFF. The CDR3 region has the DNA TGTGCCAGCAGAACAGGGGGCGTGAACACTGAAGCTTTCTTT.

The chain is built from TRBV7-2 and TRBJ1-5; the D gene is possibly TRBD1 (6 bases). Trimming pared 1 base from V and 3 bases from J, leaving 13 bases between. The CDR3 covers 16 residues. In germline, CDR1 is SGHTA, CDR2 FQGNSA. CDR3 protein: CASSLGYREANQPQHF. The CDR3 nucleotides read TGTGCCAGCAGCTTAGGGTACAGGGAAGCCAATCAGCCCCAGCATTTT.

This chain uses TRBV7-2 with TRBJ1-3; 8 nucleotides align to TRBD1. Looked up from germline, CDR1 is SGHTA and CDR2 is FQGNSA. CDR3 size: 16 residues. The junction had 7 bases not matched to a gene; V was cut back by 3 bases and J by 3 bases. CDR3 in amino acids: CASSFQGAYGGNTIYF. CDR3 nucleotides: TGTGCCAGCAGCTTCCAGGGGGCGTATGGTGGAAACACCATATATTTT.

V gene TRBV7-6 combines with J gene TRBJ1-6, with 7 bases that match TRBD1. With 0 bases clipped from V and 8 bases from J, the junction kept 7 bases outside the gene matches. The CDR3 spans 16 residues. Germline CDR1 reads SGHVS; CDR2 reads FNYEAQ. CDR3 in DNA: TGTGCCAGCAGCTTAGCTCCTACAGGGGAATATTCACCCCTCCACTTT. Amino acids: CASSLAPTGEYSPLHF. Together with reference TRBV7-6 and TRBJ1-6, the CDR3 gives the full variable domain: GAGVSQSPRYKVTKRGQDVALRCDPISGHVSLYWYRQALGQGPEFLTYFNYEAQQDKSGLPNDRFSAERPEGSISTLTIQRTEQRDSAMYRCASSLAPTGEYSPLHFGNGTRLTVT.

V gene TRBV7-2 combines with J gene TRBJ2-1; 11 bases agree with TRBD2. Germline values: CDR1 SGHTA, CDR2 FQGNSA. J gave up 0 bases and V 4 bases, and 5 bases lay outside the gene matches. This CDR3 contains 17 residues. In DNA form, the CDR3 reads TGTGCCAGCAGCTCCGGACTAGCGGGCCCCTCCTACAATGAGCAGTTCTTC. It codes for CASSSGLAGPSYNEQFF.

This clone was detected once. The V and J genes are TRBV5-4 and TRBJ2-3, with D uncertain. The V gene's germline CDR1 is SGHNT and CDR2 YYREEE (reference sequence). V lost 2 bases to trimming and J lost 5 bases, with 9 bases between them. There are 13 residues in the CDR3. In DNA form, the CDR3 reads TGTGCCAGCAGCTTAGTACCCGGAGATACGCAGTATTTT. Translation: CASSLVPGDTQYF.

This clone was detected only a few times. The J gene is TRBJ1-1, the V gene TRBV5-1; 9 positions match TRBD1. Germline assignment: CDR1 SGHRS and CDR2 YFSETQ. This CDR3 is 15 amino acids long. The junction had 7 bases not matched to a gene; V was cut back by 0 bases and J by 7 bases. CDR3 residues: CASSLGGQGFGEAFF. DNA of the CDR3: TGCGCCAGCAGCTTGGGAGGACAGGGGTTCGGTGAAGCTTTCTTT.

The CDR3 nucleotides read TGTGCCAGTAGTATAGACCTTAGGGGGAATGAGCAGTTCTTC. Its protein product is CASSIDLRGNEQFF. The chain recombines TRBV19 with TRBJ2-1, with TRBD1 as a possible D gene (6 bases). CDR1 is LNHDA, CDR2 SQIVND, per germline (reference sequence). Trimming removed 0 bases at V and 7 bases at J, with 10 bases between. The CDR3 runs to 14 residues.

CDR3 nucleotides: TGTGCCAGCAGTTCTCAGCGGGGAAGCACAGATACGCAGTATTTT. Amino acid sequence: CASSSQRGSTDTQYF. The rearrangement uses TRBV28 and TRBJ2-3; 7 bases line up with TRBD2. The CDR3 loop spans 15 amino acids. Germline assignment: CDR1 MDHEN and CDR2 SYDVKM. Trimming removed 4 bases from V and 0 bases from J; junction bases left unmatched: 4.

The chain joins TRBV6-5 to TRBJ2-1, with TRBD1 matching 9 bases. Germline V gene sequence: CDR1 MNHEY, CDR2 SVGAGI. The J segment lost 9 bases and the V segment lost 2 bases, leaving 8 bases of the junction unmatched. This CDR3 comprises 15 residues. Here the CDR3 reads CASSYTTGGVGEQFF. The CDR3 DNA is TGTGCCAGCAGTTACACGACAGGGGGAGTCGGTGAGCAGTTCTTC.

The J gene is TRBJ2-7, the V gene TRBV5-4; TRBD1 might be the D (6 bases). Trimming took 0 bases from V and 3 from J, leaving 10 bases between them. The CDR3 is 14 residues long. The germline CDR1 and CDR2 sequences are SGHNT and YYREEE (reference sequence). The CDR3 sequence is CASSLAGDYYEQYF. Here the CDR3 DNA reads TGTGCCAGCAGCTTGGCAGGGGATTACTACGAGCAGTACTTC.

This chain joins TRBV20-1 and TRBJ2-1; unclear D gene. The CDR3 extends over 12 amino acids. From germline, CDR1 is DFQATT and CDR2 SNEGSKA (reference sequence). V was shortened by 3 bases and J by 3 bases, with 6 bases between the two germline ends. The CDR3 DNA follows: TGCAGTGCTAGTACTGACTACAATGAGCAGTTCTTC. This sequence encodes CSASTDYNEQFF.

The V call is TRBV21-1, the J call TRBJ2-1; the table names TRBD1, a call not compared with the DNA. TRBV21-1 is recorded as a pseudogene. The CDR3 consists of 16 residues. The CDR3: CASSTADRGKRNEQFF. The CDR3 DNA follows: TGTGCCAGCAGCACCGCTGACAGGGGTAAGCGCAATGAGCAGTTCTTC.

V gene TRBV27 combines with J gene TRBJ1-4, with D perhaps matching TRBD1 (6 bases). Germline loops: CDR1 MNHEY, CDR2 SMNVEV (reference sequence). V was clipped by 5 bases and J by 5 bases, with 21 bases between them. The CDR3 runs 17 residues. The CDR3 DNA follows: TGTGCCAGCAGTCCACGGCTCATAGACAGGAGGAATGAAAAACTGTTTTTT. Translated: CASSPRLIDRRNEKLFF.

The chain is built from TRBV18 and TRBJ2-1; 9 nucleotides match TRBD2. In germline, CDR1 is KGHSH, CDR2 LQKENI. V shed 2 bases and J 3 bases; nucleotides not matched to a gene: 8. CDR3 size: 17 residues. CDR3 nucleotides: TGTGCCAGCTCACCATCTCGGCTAGCGGGAATCTACAATGAGCAGTTCTTC. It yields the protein CASSPSRLAGIYNEQFF.

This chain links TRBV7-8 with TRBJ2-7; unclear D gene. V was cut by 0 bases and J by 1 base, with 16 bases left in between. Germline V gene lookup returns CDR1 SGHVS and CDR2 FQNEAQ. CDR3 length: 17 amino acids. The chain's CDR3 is CASSLATFLGESYEQYF. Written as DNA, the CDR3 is TGTGCCAGCAGCTTAGCGACCTTCCTTGGAGAGTCCTACGAGCAGTACTTC.

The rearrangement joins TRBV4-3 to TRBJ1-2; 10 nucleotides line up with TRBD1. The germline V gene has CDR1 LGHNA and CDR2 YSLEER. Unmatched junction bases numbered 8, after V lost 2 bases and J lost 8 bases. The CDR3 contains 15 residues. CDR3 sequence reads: CASSQRTDRGHGYTF. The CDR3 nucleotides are TGCGCCAGCAGCCAAAGAACAGACAGGGGGCACGGCTACACCTTC.